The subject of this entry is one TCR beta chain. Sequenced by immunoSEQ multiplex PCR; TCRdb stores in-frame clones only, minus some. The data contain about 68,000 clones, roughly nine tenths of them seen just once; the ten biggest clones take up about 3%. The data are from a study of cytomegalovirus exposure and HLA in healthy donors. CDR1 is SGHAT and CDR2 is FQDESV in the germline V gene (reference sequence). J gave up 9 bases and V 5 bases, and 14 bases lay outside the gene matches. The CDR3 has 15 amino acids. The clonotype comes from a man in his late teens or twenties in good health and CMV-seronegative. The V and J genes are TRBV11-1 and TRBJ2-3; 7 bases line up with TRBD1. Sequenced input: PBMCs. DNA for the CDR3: TGTGCCAGCAGCCCGCAGGGACAGCAGGTTGGGACGCAGTATTTT. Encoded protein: CASSPQGQQVGTQYF.